This T cell receptor beta chain is from a study of CD8 T cells in ankylosing spondylitis. Quantitative barcoded 5'-RACE was used to prepare TCR beta libraries. Via MiXCR, TCRdb re-called the 5' RACE reads, giving one row per CDR3 protein. The sample shows around 490,000 distinct CDR3 sequences, roughly 5.3% of them seen only once. This clonotype was seen ten or more times. Antigen unknown. The CDR3 spans 17 residues. Germline V gives CDR1 SGHAT, CDR2 FQNNGV. The V end lost 0 bases, the J end lost 0 bases, and 12 bases lay between the germline ends. Findings and limits, study-wide: What seemed typical of ankylosing spondylitis blood was a TCR beta motif built from about eight highly homologous variants. Peripheral blood held disease-linked clones only at relatively low frequency, and these were CD8+. Some of these motif variants have turned up before, in reports on reactive arthritis synovial fluid and blood.

The sequenced sample was blood, either unsorted or a sorted T cell fraction (not recorded which). This sequence joins TRBV11-2 and TRBJ1-3; possible D gene TRBD1, 5 bases. This receptor was taken from a male donor with ankylosing spondylitis. The CDR3 is CASSLEGAYNSGNTIYF. CDR3 DNA sequence: TGTGCCAGCAGCTTAGAAGGGGCTTACAACTCTGGAAACACCATATATTTT.